This is a list of T cell receptor beta chains from one sample in a study of T cells in Graves' hyperthyroidism and ophthalmopathy. TCRdb re-derived calls from the multiplex PCR reads in MiXCR, one entry per CDR3 protein. The table lists 470,000 or so distinct CDR3 sequences, under 25% of them singletons. Sequenced sample: blood. All receptors come from a man aged 18 to 30 with Graves' hyperthyroidism. The CDR3 runs from the conserved cysteine through the conserved F or W. D genes are given only for firm matches. Rows give clone size only sometimes, using once, few, many, or a class for an expanded clone.

many	15	NA	TRBJ1-1	TRBV6-1	TGTGCCAGCGGACGTGGGGAGCTTAGAGGGACTGAAGCTTTCTTT	CASGRGELRGTEAFF
NA	14	NA	TRBJ2-5	TRBV10-3	TGTGCCATCAGTGATAAGGGACACCAAGAGACCCAGTACTTC	CAISDKGHQETQYF
NA	16	TRBD1	TRBJ1-6	TRBV2	TGTGCCAGCAGATACGGGACAGGGGGCTATAATTCACCCCTCCACTTT	CASRYGTGGYNSPLHF
NA	15	NA	TRBJ2-2	TRBV28	TGTGCCAGCAGTTTAGCCAGGCTTTACACCGGGGAGCTGTTTTTT	CASSLARLYTGELFF
many	15	NA	TRBJ1-1	TRBV12-3/TRBV12-4	TGTGCCAGCAGTTGGGTGGCAGGGTTGAACACTGAAGCTTTCTTT	CASSWVAGLNTEAFF
many	14	NA	TRBJ2-7	TRBV30	TGTGCCTGGAGTGTACTCCCAGGCCCCTACGAGCAGTACTTC	CAWSVLPGPYEQYF
many	14	NA	TRBJ1-6	TRBV28	TGTGCCAGCAGTACGGGACGGGGATATTCACCCCTCCACTTT	CASSTGRGYSPLHF
many	15	TRBD2	TRBJ2-5	TRBV12-3/TRBV12-4	TGTGCCAGCAGTTCCTTGACTAGCGGGGAGGAGACCCAGTACTTC	CASSSLTSGEETQYF
NA	15	NA	TRBJ1-2	TRBV9	TGTGCCAGCAGCCCTCGCCCACACGTCCCATATGGCTACACCTTC	CASSPRPHVPYGYTF
many	13	NA	TRBJ1-5	TRBV28	TGTGCCAGCAGTGACTCCTACAATCAGCCCCAGCATTTT	CASSDSYNQPQHF
many	14	TRBD1	TRBJ1-1	TRBV20-1	TGCAGTGCTAGACCACCGACAGGGGGCACTGAAGCTTTCTTT	CSARPPTGGTEAFF
many	15	TRBD2	TRBJ2-5	TRBV6-5	TGTGCCAGCGTCCGCGGGGGGGCTAGGCCGAAGACCCAGTACTTC	CASVRGGARPKTQYF
many	11	NA	TRBJ2-7	TRBV12-3/TRBV12-4	TGTGCCAGCACCCGCGACCAGGAGCAGTACTTC	CASTRDQEQYF
NA	13	NA	TRBJ1-1	TRBV20-1	TGCAGTGCTACTCAGGGGAGGAACACTGAAGCTTTCTTT	CSATQGRNTEAFF
few	12	NA	TRBJ2-5	TRBV5-6	TGTGCCAGCGTCACACAGGGACAGACCCAGTACTTC	CASVTQGQTQYF
few	15	TRBD2	TRBJ2-2	TRBV6-1	TGTGCCAGCAGTGAGACCCTAGCGGGGGGCGGGGAGCTGTTTTTT	CASSETLAGGGELFF